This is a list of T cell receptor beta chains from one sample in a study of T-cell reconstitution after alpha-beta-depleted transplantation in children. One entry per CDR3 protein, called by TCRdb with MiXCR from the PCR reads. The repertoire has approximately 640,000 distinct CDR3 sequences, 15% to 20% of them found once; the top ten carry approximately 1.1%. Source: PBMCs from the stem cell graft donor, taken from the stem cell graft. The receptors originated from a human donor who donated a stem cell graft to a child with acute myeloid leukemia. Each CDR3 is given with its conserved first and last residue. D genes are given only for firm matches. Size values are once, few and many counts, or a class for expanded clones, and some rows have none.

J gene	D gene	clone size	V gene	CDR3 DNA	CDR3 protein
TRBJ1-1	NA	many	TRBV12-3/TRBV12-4	TGTGCCAGCACTATGACCCCGAACACTGAAGCTTTCTTT	CASTMTPNTEAFF
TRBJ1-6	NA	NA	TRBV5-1	TGCGCCAGCAGCTTAGGATTGGGTAATTCACCCCTCCACTTT	CASSLGLGNSPLHF
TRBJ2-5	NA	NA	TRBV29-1	TGCAGCGTTGAGGGTAGGGAAATACAACAAGAGACCCAGTACTTC	CSVEGREIQQETQYF
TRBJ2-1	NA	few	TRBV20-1	TGCAGTGCTAGACTCGTAGGGGCTGAGCAGTTCTTC	CSARLVGAEQFF
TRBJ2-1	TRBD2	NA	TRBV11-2	TGTGCCAGCAGCATCGGACTAGCGAGGGACTCCTACAATGAGCAGTTCTTC	CASSIGLARDSYNEQFF
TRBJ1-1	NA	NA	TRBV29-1	TGCAGCGTTGAAGGCTTAAGGGTTGAAGCTTTCTTT	CSVEGLRVEAFF
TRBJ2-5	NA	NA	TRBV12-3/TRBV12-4	TGTGCCAGCAGTTCTAACCGGGACTCGGGCCAGGAGACCCAGTACTTC	CASSSNRDSGQETQYF
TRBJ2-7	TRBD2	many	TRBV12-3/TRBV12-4	TGTGCCAGCAGCCCGCCGGGACTAGGGGTTGTGCGGTACTTC	CASSPPGLGVVRYF
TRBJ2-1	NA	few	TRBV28	TGTGCCAGCAGTTTATCGGCAGGAATCTCCTACAATGAGCAGTTCTTC	CASSLSAGISYNEQFF
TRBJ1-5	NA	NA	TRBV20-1	TGCAGTGCTAGTCGGAGGGGAGATTCGAAAGGCAATCAGCCCCAGCATTTT	CSASRRGDSKGNQPQHF
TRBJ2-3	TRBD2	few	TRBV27	TGTGCCAGCAGTTTATACATAGCGGGGGAGACCACAGATACGCAGTATTTT	CASSLYIAGETTDTQYF
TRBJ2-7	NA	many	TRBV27	TGTGCCAGCAGTTTCGGGGAGACCTACGAGCAGTACTTC	CASSFGETYEQYF
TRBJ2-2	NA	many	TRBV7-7	TGTGCCAGCAGCTTAGCACAGGGTAGTACCGGGGAGCTGTTTTTT	CASSLAQGSTGELFF